The following is a TCR beta chain sequence with its context. Its antigen is still unknown. The CDR3 runs to 14 residues. CDR1 and CDR2 (germline): SGDLS, YYNGEE. Trimming pared 3 bases from V and 5 bases from J, leaving 9 bases between. These data originate in a study of T cell responses to AZD1222 COVID-19 vaccine. General observations from the study: Most donors were white British and more were female, and clonal diversity was possibly underestimated.

Some clones are missing from TCRdb's copy, which holds only in-frame ones; the method was immunoSEQ multiplex PCR. The repertoire holds about 140,000 clones, with approximately 90% as singletons. This TCR was recovered from an adult in good health. The specimen was peripheral blood, collected on day 0 of AZD1222 vaccination. The V and J genes are TRBV9 and TRBJ1-6; weak D call: TRBD1 (6 bases). The CDR3 loop is CASSARTDNSPLHF. Written as DNA, the CDR3 is TGTGCCAGCAGCGCCAGGACAGATAATTCACCCCTCCACTTT.